This TCR beta chain was identified during a study of identifying expanded T cells in peripheral blood. Findings of the study overall: Across healthy donors, higher total template counts meant significantly greater roughly two-week count variance.

There are 16 residues in the CDR3. V trimming: 3 bases; J trimming: 8 bases; junction bases outside the gene matches: 6. Germline CDR1 and CDR2: MNHEY and SMNVEV (reference sequence). As for this clone: As yet, its antigen is unknown.

The method was immunoSEQ multiplex PCR; TCRdb's version includes in-frame clones alone and lacks a portion of them. This table holds approximately 75,000 clones, almost 90% found once. The source material was blood. The genes are TRBV27 and TRBJ2-1; 14 bases match TRBD2. The TCR comes from a person aged 18 to 75 in good health. CDR3 protein: CASSLTSGRAGDEQFF. CDR3 coding DNA: TGTGCCAGCAGTTTGACTAGCGGGAGGGCAGGCGATGAGCAGTTCTTC.